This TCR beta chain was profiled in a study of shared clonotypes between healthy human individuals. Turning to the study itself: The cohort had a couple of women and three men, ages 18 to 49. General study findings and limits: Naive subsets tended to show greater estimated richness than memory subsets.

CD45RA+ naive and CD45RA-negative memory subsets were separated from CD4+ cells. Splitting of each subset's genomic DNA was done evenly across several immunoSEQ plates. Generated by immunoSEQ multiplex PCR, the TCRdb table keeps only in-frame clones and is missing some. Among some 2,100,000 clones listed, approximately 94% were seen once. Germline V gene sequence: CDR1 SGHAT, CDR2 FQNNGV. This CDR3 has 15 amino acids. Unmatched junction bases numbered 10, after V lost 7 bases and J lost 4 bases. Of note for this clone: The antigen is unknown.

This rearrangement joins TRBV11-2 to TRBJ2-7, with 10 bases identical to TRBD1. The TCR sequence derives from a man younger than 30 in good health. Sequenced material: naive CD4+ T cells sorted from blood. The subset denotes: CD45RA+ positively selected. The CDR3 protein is CASIPFGTGVYEQYF. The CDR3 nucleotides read TGTGCCAGCATCCCCTTCGGGACAGGGGTTTACGAGCAGTACTTC.